The 3 T cell receptor beta chains in this list originate from one sample, sequenced in a study of cytomegalovirus exposure and HLA in healthy donors. Vbeta (60) and Jbeta (13) primers were used in the PCR. Some clones are missing from TCRdb's copy, which holds only in-frame ones; the method was immunoSEQ multiplex PCR. The data hold over 100,000 clones, with about 74% observed a single time. Material: PBMCs. The receptors shown here come from a man aged 25 to 40 in good health and CMV-seropositive.

This chain links TRBV6-5 with TRBJ2-4; possible D gene TRBD1, 6 bases. The CDR3 has 15 amino acids. V was clipped by 2 bases and J by 8 bases, with 16 bases between them. Germline CDR1 is MNHEY and CDR2 is SVGAGI. CDR3 protein: CASSYEVRGKDIQYF. CDR3 bases: TGTGCCAGCAGTTACGAGGTCAGGGGAAAAGACATTCAGTACTTC.

This clone was picked up one time. The rearrangement joins TRBV4-2 to TRBJ2-1, with TRBD2 matching 11 bases. Trimming took 0 bases from V and 9 from J; bases not matched to a gene: 7. CDR1 is LGHNA, CDR2 YNFKEQ, per germline. The CDR3 contains 16 residues. The CDR3 loop reads CASSQDVLAGAREQFF. CDR3 DNA: TGTGCCAGCAGCCAAGATGTACTAGCGGGGGCCCGTGAGCAGTTCTTC.

This sequence joins TRBV2 and TRBJ1-6; TRBD1 matches at 8 bases. This CDR3 is built from 16 residues. After removal of 6 bases from V and 0 bases from J, the junction contained 4 bases not matched to a gene. CDR1 and CDR2 from the germline V gene are SNHLY and FYNNEI. The CDR3 nucleotides are TGTGCCAGCAGATCCGGACAGGGCTCCTATAATTCACCCCTCCACTTT. Its translation is CASRSGQGSYNSPLHF. The full variable domain, completed using reference TRBV2 and TRBJ1-6, is EPEVTQTPSHQVTQMGQEVILRCVPISNHLYFYWYRQILGQKVEFLVSFYNNEISEKSEIFDDQFSVERPDGSNFTLKIRSTKLEDSAMYFCASRSGQGSYNSPLHFGNGTRLTVT.